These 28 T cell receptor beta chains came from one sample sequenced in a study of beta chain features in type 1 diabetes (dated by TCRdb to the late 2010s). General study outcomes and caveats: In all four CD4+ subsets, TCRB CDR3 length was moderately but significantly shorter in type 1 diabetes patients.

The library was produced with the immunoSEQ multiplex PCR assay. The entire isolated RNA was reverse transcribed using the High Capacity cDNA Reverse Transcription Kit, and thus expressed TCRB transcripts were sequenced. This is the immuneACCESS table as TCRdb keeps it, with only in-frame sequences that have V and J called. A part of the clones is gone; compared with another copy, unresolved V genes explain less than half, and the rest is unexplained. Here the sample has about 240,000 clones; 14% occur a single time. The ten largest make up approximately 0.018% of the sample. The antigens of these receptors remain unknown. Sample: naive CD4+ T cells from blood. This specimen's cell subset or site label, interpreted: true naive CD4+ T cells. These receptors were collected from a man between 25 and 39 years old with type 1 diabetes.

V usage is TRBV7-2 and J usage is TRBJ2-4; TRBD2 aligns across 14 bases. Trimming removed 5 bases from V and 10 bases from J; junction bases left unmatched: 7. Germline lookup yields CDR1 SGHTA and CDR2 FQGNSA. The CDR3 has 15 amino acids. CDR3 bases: TGTGCCAGCAGCACACCGACTAGCGGGAGGGGAATTCAGTACTTC. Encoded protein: CASSTPTSGRGIQYF.

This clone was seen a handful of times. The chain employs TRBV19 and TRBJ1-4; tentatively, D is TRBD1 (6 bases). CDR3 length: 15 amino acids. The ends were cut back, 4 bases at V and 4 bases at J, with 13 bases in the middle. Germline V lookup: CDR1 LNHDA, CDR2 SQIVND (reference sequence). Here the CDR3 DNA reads TGTGCCAGTAGTAGCACAGGGACGATTAATGAAAAACTGTTTTTT. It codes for CASSSTGTINEKLFF.

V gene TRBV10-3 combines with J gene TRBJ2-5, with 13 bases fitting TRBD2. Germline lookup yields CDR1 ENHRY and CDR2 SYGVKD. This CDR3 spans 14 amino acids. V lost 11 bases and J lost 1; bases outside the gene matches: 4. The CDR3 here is CASRLAGGQETQYF. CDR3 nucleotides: TGTGCCTCACGACTAGCGGGAGGCCAAGAGACCCAGTACTTC.

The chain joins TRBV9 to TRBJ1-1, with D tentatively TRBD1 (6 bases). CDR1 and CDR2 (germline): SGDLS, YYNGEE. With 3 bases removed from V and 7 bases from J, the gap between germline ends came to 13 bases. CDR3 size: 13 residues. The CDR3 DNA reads TGTGCCAGCAGCGCCAGGGGATTTGGTGAAGCTTTCTTT. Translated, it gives CASSARGFGEAFF. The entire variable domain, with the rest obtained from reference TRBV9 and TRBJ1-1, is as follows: DSGVTQTPKHLITATGQRVTLRCSPRSGDLSVYWYQQSLDQGLQFLIQYYNGEERAKGNILERFSAQQFPDLHSELNLSSLELGDSALYFCASSARGFGEAFFGQGTRLTVV.

This chain's CDR3 is CASSLEQATGELFF. CDR3 sequence (DNA): TGCGCCAGCAGCTTGGAACAGGCCACCGGGGAGCTGTTTTTT. This chain links TRBV5-1 with TRBJ2-2; a possible D gene is TRBD1 (5 bases). Germline CDR1 SGHRS, CDR2 YFSETQ. The CDR3 runs 14 residues. V lost 0 bases and J lost 4, with 7 bases in between.

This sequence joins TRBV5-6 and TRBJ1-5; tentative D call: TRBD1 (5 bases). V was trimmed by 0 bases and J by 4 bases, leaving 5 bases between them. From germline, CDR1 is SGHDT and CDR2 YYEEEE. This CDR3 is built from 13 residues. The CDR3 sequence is CASSLDRNQPQHF. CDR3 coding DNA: TGTGCCAGCAGCTTGGACAGGAATCAGCCCCAGCATTTT.

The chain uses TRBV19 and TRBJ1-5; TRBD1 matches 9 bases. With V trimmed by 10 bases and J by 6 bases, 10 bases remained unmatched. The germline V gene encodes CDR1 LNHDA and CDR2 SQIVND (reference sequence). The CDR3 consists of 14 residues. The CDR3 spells CATSSTGGGQPQHF. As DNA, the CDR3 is TGTGCCACCTCTTCAACAGGGGGCGGTCAGCCCCAGCATTTT.

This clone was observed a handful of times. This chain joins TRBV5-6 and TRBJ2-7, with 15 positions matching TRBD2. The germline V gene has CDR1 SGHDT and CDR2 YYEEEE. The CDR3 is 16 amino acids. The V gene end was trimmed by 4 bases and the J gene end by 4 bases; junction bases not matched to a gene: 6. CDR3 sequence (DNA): TGTGCCAGCAGCCGCGGACTAGCGGGAGGGCCGTACGAGCAGTACTTC. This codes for CASSRGLAGGPYEQYF.

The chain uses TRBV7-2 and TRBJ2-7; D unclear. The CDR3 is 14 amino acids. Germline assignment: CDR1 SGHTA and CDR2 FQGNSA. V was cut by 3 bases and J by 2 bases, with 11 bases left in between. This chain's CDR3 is CASSFPPAAYEQYF. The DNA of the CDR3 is TGTGCCAGCAGCTTCCCCCCGGCGGCCTACGAGCAGTACTTC.

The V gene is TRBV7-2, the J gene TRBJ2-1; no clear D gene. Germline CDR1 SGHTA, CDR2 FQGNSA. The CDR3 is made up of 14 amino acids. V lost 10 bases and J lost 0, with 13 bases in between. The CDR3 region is CAIGFESSYNEQFF. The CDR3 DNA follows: TGTGCCATCGGTTTTGAAAGCTCCTACAATGAGCAGTTCTTC. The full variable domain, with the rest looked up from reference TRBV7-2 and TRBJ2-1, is GAGVSQSPSNKVTEKGKDVELRCDPISGHTALYWYRQSLGQGLEFLIYFQGNSAPDKSGLPSDRFSAERTGGSVSTLTIQRTQQEDSAVYLCAIGFESSYNEQFFGPGTRLTVL.

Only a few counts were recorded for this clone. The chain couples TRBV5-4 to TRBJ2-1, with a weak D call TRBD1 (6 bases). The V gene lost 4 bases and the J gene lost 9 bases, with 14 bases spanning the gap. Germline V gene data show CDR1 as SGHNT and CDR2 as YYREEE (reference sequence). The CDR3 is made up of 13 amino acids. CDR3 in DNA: TGTGCCAGCAGCCGACAGGACGCCATTGAGCAGTTCTTC. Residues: CASSRQDAIEQFF.

The CDR3 spells CASSYAGRGDTEAFF. CDR3 bases: TGTGCCAGCAGTTACGCAGGACGGGGAGACACTGAAGCTTTCTTT. The chain is built from TRBV6-6 and TRBJ1-1; no firm D call. Germline CDR1 and CDR2: MNHNY and SVGAGI (reference sequence). The ends were cut back, 2 bases at V and 3 bases at J, with 13 bases in the middle. The CDR3 sequence is 15 residues long.

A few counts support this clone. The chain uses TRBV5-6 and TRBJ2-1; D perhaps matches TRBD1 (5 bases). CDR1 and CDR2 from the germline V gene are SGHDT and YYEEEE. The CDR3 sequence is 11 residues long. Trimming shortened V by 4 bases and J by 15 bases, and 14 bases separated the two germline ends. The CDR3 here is CASSLLGDRFF. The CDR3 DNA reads TGTGCCAGCAGCCTGCTGGGTGACAGGTTCTTC.

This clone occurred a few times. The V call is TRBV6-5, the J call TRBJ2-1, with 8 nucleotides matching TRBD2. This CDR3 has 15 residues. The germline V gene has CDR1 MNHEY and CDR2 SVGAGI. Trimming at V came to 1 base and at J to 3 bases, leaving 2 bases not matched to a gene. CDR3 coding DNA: TGTGCCAGCAGTTACTATCTAGCGGGCTACAATGAGCAGTTCTTC. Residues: CASSYYLAGYNEQFF.

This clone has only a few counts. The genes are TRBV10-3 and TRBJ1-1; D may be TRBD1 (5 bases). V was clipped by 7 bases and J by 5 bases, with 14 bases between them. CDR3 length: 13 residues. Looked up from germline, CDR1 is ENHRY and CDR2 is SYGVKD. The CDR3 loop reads CAITGTGGTEAFF. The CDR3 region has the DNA TGTGCCATCACCGGGACGGGAGGGACTGAAGCTTTCTTT.

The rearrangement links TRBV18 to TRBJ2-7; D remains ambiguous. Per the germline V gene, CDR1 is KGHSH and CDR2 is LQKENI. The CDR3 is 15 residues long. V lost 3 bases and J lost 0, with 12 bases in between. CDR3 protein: CASSPRQFSSYEQYF. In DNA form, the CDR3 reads TGTGCCAGCTCACCGCGACAATTTTCCTCCTACGAGCAGTACTTC.

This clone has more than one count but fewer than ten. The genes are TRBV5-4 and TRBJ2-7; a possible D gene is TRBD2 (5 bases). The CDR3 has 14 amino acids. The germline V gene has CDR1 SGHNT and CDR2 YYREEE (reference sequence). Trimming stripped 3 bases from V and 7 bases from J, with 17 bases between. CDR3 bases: TGTGCCAGCAGCTCCCCCCTAAGCGGTCTAGAGCAGTACTTC. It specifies CASSSPLSGLEQYF. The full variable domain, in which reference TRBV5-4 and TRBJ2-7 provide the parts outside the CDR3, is ETGVTQSPTHLIKTRGQQVTLRCSSQSGHNTVSWYQQALGQGPQFIFQYYREEENGRGNFPPRFSGLQFPNYSSELNVNALELDDSALYLCASSSPLSGLEQYFGPGTRLTVT.

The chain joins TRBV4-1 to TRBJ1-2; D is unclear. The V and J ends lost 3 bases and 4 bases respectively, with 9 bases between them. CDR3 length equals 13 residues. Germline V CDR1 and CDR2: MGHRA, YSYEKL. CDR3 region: CASSQREGYGYTF. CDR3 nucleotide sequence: TGCGCCAGCAGCCAGAGGGAGGGCTATGGCTACACCTTC.

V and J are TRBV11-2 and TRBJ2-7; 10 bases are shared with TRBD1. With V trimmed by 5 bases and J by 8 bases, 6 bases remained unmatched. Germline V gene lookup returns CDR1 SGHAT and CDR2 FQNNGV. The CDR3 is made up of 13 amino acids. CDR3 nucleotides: TGTGCCAGCAGCCTACCGGGACAGGGGAAGCAGTACTTC. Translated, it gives CASSLPGQGKQYF.

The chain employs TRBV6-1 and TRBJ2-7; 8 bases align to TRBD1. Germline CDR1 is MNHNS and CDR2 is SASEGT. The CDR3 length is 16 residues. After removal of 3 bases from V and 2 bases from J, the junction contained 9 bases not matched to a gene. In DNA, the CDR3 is TGTGCCAGCAGTGAGACAAGGACAGGGTCCCCCTACGAGCAGTACTTC. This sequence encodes CASSETRTGSPYEQYF.

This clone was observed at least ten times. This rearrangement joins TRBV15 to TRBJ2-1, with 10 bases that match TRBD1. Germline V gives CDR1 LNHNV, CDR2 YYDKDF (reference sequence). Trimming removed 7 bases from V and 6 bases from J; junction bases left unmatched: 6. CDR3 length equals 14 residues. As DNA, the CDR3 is TGTGCCACCAACCGGGACAGGGGAATCAATGAGCAGTTCTTC. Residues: CATNRDRGINEQFF.

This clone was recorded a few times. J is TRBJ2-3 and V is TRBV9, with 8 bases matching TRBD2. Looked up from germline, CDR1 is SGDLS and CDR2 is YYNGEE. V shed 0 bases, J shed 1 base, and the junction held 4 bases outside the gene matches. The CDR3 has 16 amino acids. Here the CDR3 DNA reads TGTGCCAGCAGCGTAGTGAGTAGCGGGGGCACAGATACGCAGTATTTT. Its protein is CASSVVSSGGTDTQYF.

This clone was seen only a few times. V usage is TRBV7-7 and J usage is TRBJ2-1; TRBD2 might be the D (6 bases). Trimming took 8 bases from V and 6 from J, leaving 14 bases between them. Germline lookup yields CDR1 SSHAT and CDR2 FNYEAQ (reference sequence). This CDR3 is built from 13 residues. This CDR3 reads CASGLVGSNEQFF. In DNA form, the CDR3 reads TGTGCCAGCGGGTTAGTCGGGAGCAATGAGCAGTTCTTC.

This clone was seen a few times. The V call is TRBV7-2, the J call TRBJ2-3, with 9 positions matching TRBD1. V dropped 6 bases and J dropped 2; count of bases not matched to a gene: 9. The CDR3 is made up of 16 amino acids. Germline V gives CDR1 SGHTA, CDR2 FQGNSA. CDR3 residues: CASRLQGQGNTDTQYF. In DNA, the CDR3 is TGTGCCAGCAGGCTCCAGGGACAGGGAAACACAGATACGCAGTATTTT.

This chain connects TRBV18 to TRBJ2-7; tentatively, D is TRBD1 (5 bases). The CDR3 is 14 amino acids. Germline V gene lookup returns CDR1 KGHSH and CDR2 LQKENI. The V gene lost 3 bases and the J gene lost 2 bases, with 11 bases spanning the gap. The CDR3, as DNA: TGTGCCAGCTCACCGGGGCAGAACGCCTACGAGCAGTACTTC. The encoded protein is CASSPGQNAYEQYF. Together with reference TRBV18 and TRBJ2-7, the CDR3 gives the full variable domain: NAGVMQNPRHLVRRRGQEARLRCSPMKGHSHVYWYRQLPEEGLKFMVYLQKENIIDESGMPKERFSAEFPKEGPSILRIQQVVRGDSAAYFCASSPGQNAYEQYFGPGTRLTVT.

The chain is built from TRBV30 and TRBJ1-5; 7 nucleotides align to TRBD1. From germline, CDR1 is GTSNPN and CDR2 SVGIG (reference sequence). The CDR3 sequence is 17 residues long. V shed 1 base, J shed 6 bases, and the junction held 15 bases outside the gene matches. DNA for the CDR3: TGTGCCTGGAGTGACGGACAGGTACTCCCTATTAGTCAGCCCCAGCATTTT. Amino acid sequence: CAWSDGQVLPISQPQHF.

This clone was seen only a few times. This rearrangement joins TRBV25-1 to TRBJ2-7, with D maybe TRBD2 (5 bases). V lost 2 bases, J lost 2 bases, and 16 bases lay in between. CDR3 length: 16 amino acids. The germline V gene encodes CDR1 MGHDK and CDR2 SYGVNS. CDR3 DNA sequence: TGTGCCAGCAGTGAAACGTGGGGTGAGGGCACCTACGAGCAGTACTTC. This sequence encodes CASSETWGEGTYEQYF.

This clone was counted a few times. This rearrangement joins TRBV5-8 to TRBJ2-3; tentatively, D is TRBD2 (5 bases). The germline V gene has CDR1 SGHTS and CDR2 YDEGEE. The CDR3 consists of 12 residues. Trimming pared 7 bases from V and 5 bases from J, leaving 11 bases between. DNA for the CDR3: TGTGCCAGCCGGACTGGCCTAGATACGCAGTATTTT. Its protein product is CASRTGLDTQYF.